This T cell receptor beta chain was captured in a study of T cell repertoires in cytomegalovirus infection. Study as a whole: Newly reported HLA-C-restricted and thoroughly characterized HLA-B-restricted CMV epitopes were employed. Public signatures in TCR beta pointed to CMV infection and matching HLA type. Regarding the study as a whole: CMV-specific TCR beta clonotypes restricted by HLA-C dominated the ex vivo response.

V was cut by 2 bases and J by 7 bases, with 17 bases left in between. CDR3 length equals 15 residues. The germline gives CDR1 MNHEY, CDR2 SMNVEV (reference sequence). Regarding this clonotype: The target antigen is unknown.

TCRdb re-called the reads with MiXCR, one entry per CDR3 protein. Of 750,000 to 900,000 distinct CDR3 sequences listed, roughly 28% are singletons. Sequencing was performed on cultured CD8+ T cells from PBMCs, taken from culture after CMV antigen stimulation. This TCR was recovered from a human donor in good health (CMV status not recorded). Some clones in this sample may be carry-over from other donors' samples. The chain carries TRBV27 and TRBJ1-2, with D hard to call. In nucleotides, the CDR3 is TGTGCCAGCAGTTTAGGGCCTACCGCGTCGTTTGGCTACACCTTC. Translation: CASSLGPTASFGYTF.